The entry below gives a single T cell receptor (beta chain) sequence along with its context. From germline, CDR1 is PRHDT and CDR2 FYEKMQ (reference sequence). V was trimmed by 5 bases and J by 1 base, leaving 7 bases between them. The CDR3 runs to 13 residues. TCRdb's copy holds only in-frame clones and misses some; the assay was immunoSEQ multiplex PCR. The sample has about 350,000 clones; roughly 86% are singletons. The sample is drawn from a study of blood T cell repertoires in COVID-19. Study-level background: T cells, B-cell-depleted T cells, or PBMCs supplied cDNA or gDNA.

The material sequenced was PBMCs or T cells enriched from blood (not recorded which). The V gene is TRBV13, the J gene TRBJ2-3; tentative D call: TRBD2 (5 bases). This TCR was sampled from a woman aged 25 to 45 who had been exposed to COVID-19. CDR3 bases: TGTGCCAGCAGCGAGGGTGGCACAGATACGCAGTATTTT. It translates to CASSEGGTDTQYF.